Listed here are 3 T cell receptor beta chains from one sample, sequenced in a study of response to subunit inactivated influenza vaccine. TCRdb recomputed calls from the RT-PCR reads with MiXCR, one row per CDR3 protein. The data contain under 850,000 distinct CDR3 sequences, about 18% of them singletons. Specimen: PBMCs from blood, collected approximately 5 days after vaccination. These receptors were taken from a man aged 50 to 59 who received an inactivated influenza vaccine.

V and J are TRBV28 and TRBJ2-1; the match to TRBD2 covers 9 bases. This CDR3 comprises 18 residues. In germline, CDR1 is MDHEN, CDR2 SYDVKM. The V segment lost 5 bases and the J segment 5 bases; nucleotides outside the gene matches: 16. The CDR3 reads CASSPLRGSGSSNNEQFF. The CDR3, as DNA: TGTGCCAGCAGTCCCCTAAGGGGTAGCGGGAGTAGTAACAATGAGCAGTTCTTC.

This chain joins TRBV7-3 and TRBJ2-3; D tentatively fits TRBD1 or TRBD2 (5 bases each). From germline, CDR1 is SGHTA and CDR2 FQGTGA. V was shortened by 5 bases and J by 1 base, with 13 bases between the two germline ends. The CDR3 is 15 residues long. The CDR3: CASSPTGAGTDTQYF. In DNA, the CDR3 is TGTGCCAGCAGCCCCACCGGGGCCGGCACAGATACGCAGTATTTT.

The rearrangement uses TRBV12-3 or TRBV12-4 and TRBJ2-3, with TRBD2 identical over 14 bases. Trimming removed 3 bases from V and 0 bases from J; junction bases left unmatched: 5. This CDR3 comprises 18 residues. CDR3 loop: CASSFGGTSGRSTDTQYF. Written as DNA, the CDR3 is TGTGCCAGCAGTTTCGGTGGGACTAGCGGGAGAAGCACAGATACGCAGTATTTT.